The T cell receptor beta chain under discussion was sequenced for a study of T cell changes during pregnancy in multiple sclerosis. Trimming cost V 3 bases and J 1 base; bases outside gene matches: 2. Germline V CDR1 and CDR2: SGHTA, FQGTGA. The CDR3 is 15 amino acids. TCRdb's table, derived via immunoSEQ multiplex PCR, lists solely in-frame clones and lacks some. The sample shows 40,000 to 60,000 clones, approximately 94% of them seen only once. This TCR was recovered from a female donor with multiple sclerosis, enrolled in a pregnancy study. The sequences come from CD4+ T cells from peripheral blood mononuclear cells, collected in the third trimester of pregnancy. The rearrangement links TRBV7-3 to TRBJ2-1; 8 nucleotides agree with TRBD2. CDR3 protein: CASSFTGGSYNEQFF. The CDR3 nucleotides are TGTGCCAGCAGCTTTACGGGAGGGTCCTACAATGAGCAGTTCTTC.